The rows below give T cell receptor beta chains drawn from one sample of a study of blood T cell dynamics during melanoma immunotherapy. The method was immunoSEQ multiplex PCR; TCRdb's version includes in-frame clones alone and lacks a portion of them. Among about 8,500 clones listed, 70% to 85% were seen once. This sample comprised blood, obtained from a patient treated with checkpoint blockade. The receptors were gathered from a human donor with melanoma. The CDR3 runs from the conserved cysteine through the conserved F or W.

J	V	CDR3
TRBJ1-4	TRBV7-9	CASSSVVAGLEKLFF
TRBJ2-1	TRBV7-6	CASSLGGTPYNEQFF
TRBJ2-7	TRBV28	CASAPPGQGYEQYF
TRBJ1-1	TRBV5-1	CASSVDSPGTEAFF
TRBJ2-1	TRBV6-1	CASRGGGYNEQFF
.	TRBV18	CASSPGQGATYEQYF
TRBJ2-1	TRBV7-6	CASSSQREWGDEQFF
TRBJ2-1	TRBV11-2	CASSLDGDRGDEQFF
TRBJ1-6	TRBV5-4	CASRQAGANSPLHF
TRBJ2-3	TRBV19	CASSMGLAVITDTQYF
TRBJ2-2	TRBV5-1	CASSLRTGIGELFF
TRBJ2-3	TRBV5-1	CASSPGTSGPSTDTQYF
TRBJ2-2	TRBV11-3	CASSLAGTTNTGELFF
TRBJ1-3	TRBV28	CASRTDRSSGNTIYF
TRBJ2-7	TRBV5-8	CASSLGLYQSTYGREQYF
TRBJ1-6	TRBV4-3	CASGLKTGGDSPLHF
TRBJ2-6	TRBV28	CASGTGETSGANVLTF
TRBJ1-2	TRBV7-2	CASSAGTGLFITGYTF
TRBJ2-3	TRBV28	CASSHRLAGSTDTQYF
TRBJ2-3	TRBV5-5	CASSFGQGGYTQYF
TRBJ1-3	TRBV5-4	CASSTGTASGNTIYF
TRBJ2-7	TRBV7-3	CASSRDRGPSYEQYF
TRBJ1-6	TRBV5-1	CASSYKTGADSPLHF
TRBJ2-7	TRBV11-2	CASRGGQGTYEQYF
TRBJ2-3	TRBV5-6	CASSLASTDTQYF
TRBJ2-2	TRBV11-2	CASATDKATGELFF
.	TRBV11-2	CASSSPGTGAYEQYF
TRBJ2-2	TRBV7-3	CASSLGPGELFF
TRBJ2-5	TRBV7-2	CASSFGVAGSRETQYF
TRBJ2-2	TRBV4-3	CASSQRDRAVGELFF
TRBJ1-2	TRBV28	CASSLSGGGYTF
TRBJ2-1	TRBV11-3	CASSPTPLAGGNEQFF
TRBJ2-7	TRBV30	CAWGIGDEQYF
TRBJ1-6	TRBV6-5	CASSYGQGNFSPLHF
TRBJ2-5	TRBV9	CASSVVDSSRTQYF
TRBJ1-5	TRBV4-1	CASSHLGRGFQPQHF
TRBJ2-2	TRBV5-1	CASSLGGAGTGELFF
TRBJ1-1	TRBV7-9	CASSLGGGRTEAFF
TRBJ1-2	TRBV7-9	CASSLEVGVGGYTF
TRBJ2-7	TRBV6-5	CASSYSGRWSSYEQYF
TRBJ2-1	TRBV5-1	CASSLRTDYNEQFF
TRBJ1-6	TRBV15	CATSRDIRTEYNSPLHF
TRBJ2-3	TRBV5-1	CASSLGAGTSDTQYF
TRBJ1-1	TRBV6-6	CASSAMNTEAFF
TRBJ2-1	TRBV10-2	CASMGGSGGNEQFF